This is a list of T cell receptor beta chains from one sample in a study of shared clonotypes between healthy human individuals. Clones were read by immunoSEQ multiplex PCR, and TCRdb kept only the in-frame ones, dropping some. Among 1.5 million to 2.5 million clones listed, around 96% were seen once. The sequencing sample was made of naive CD8+ T cells sorted from blood. Receptors originate from a man aged 18 to 29 in good health. Both conserved end residues are part of each CDR3. The D gene is left open where the match is weak. Expanded clones are given a class, and other clones once, few, many or no size at all.

j_gene | abundance | v_gene | d_gene | CDR3nt | CDR3aa
TRBJ1-2 | NA | TRBV30 | TRBD1 | TGTGCCTGGAGTCCACAGGACAGGTTCCCCTACACCTTC | CAWSPQDRFPYTF
TRBJ1-6 | NA | TRBV19 | TRBD1 | TGTGCCACGACATCCGGGACAGGCAATAATTCACCCCTCCACTTT | CATTSGTGNNSPLHF
TRBJ1-6 | NA | TRBV5-6 | TRBD1 | TGTGCCAGCAGCTTAGGGACAGGTCCCTATAATTCACCCCTCCACTTT | CASSLGTGPYNSPLHF
TRBJ2-2 | NA | TRBV4-3 | TRBD2 | TGCGCCAGCAGCCAAGATGGGCTAGCGGGAGAGGGGGGCGGGGAGCTGTTTTTT | CASSQDGLAGEGGGELFF
TRBJ1-2 | NA | TRBV6-5 | NA | TGTGCCAGCAGTTACTTCGGAGGGAACTATGGCTACACCTTC | CASSYFGGNYGYTF
TRBJ1-6 | NA | TRBV5-6 | NA | TGTGCCAGCAGCTCGAGACAGTTCGTAGAATTATCTTCACCCCTCCACTTT | CASSSRQFVELSSPLHF
TRBJ2-1 | NA | TRBV4-3 | NA | TGCGCCAGCAGCTCCGGGACAAATCCTCTTTACAATGAGCAGTTCTTC | CASSSGTNPLYNEQFF
TRBJ1-5 | NA | TRBV7-9 | TRBD1 | TGTGCCAGCAGCTTTACAGGGGGCAATCAGCCCCAGCATTTT | CASSFTGGNQPQHF
TRBJ1-1 | NA | TRBV27 | NA | TGTGCCAGCAGCCCAGGCGAGACTGAAGCTTTCTTT | CASSPGETEAFF
TRBJ2-3 | NA | TRBV6-5 | NA | TGTGCCAGCAGTTACTCTAGCGGCCCCACAGATACGCAGTATTTT | CASSYSSGPTDTQYF
TRBJ1-6 | NA | TRBV30 | NA | TGTGCCTGGGACCCGGGACAAGGGAATTCACCCCTCCACTTT | CAWDPGQGNSPLHF
TRBJ1-2 | NA | TRBV5-6 | TRBD1 | TGTGCCAGCAGCTTGAAGGGACAGGGGGCGTTGGGGTACTATGGCTACACCTTC | CASSLKGQGALGYYGYTF
TRBJ2-5 | once | TRBV27 | NA | TGTGCCAGCAGACGAGGGGAAGAGACCCAGTACTTC | CASRRGEETQYF
TRBJ1-2 | NA | TRBV6-1 | NA | TGTGCCAGCAGTGAATTTTTTAGGGGGGAAAACTATGGCTACACCTTC | CASSEFFRGENYGYTF
TRBJ1-6 | NA | TRBV13 | TRBD1 | TGTGCCAGCAGCCCGATGGGTGACAGGGGATATTCACCCCTCCACTTT | CASSPMGDRGYSPLHF
TRBJ1-3 | NA | TRBV28 | NA | TGTGCCAGCAGTTTCCAGGGGAGCGGAAACACCATATATTTT | CASSFQGSGNTIYF
TRBJ2-1 | NA | TRBV13 | NA | TGTGCCAGCAGCCGTGACAGTTACAATGAGCAGTTCTTC | CASSRDSYNEQFF
TRBJ2-1 | NA | TRBV27 | TRBD2 | TGTGCCAGCAGTTTATCAAGGTTTGGTAGCGGGGGATACAATGAGCAGTTCTTC | CASSLSRFGSGGYNEQFF
TRBJ2-7 | NA | TRBV27 | NA | TGTGCCAGCAGTTTAGGACAGTTCTCCTACGAGCAGTACTTC | CASSLGQFSYEQYF
TRBJ1-5 | NA | TRBV6-6 | NA | TGTGCCAGCAGTTTGGGGGGGTCTGGCAATCAGCCCCAGCATTTT | CASSLGGSGNQPQHF
TRBJ1-2 | NA | TRBV27 | TRBD1 | TGTGCCAGCAGCCTACTTCAGGGGGATGGCTACACCTTC | CASSLLQGDGYTF
TRBJ1-4 | NA | TRBV28 | NA | TGTGCCAGCAATTTCCCGGGGGAGGGGATAAATGAAAAACTGTTTTTT | CASNFPGEGINEKLFF
TRBJ2-7 | NA | TRBV9 | TRBD2 | TGTGCCAGCAGCGTAGCGGGGGGTCCCTCCTACGAGCAGTACTTC | CASSVAGGPSYEQYF
TRBJ2-5 | NA | TRBV27 | NA | TGTGCCAGCAGTTCCCTTACCTTAGAGACCCAGTACTTC | CASSSLTLETQYF
TRBJ2-6 | NA | TRBV5-4 | NA | TGTGCCAGCAGCTTTGAACCCCAGGCCTCTGGGGCCAACGTCCTGACTTTC | CASSFEPQASGANVLTF
TRBJ2-7 | once | TRBV5-4 | TRBD2 | TGTGCCAGCAGCCCAGGGACTAGCGGGAGTAGGTACGAGCAGTACTTC | CASSPGTSGSRYEQYF
TRBJ2-2 | NA | TRBV5-4 | TRBD2 | TGTGCCAGCAGCCCAGGACTAGCGGAGTACACCGGGGAGCTGTTTTTT | CASSPGLAEYTGELFF
TRBJ1-1 | NA | TRBV10-3 | NA | TGTGCCATCAGTGAAACACAGGGAAGGAGGTACCCGAACACTGAAGCTTTCTTT | CAISETQGRRYPNTEAFF
TRBJ1-5 | NA | TRBV9 | TRBD1 | TGTGCCAGCAGCATGACAGGGGGCGCGGGACAGCCCCAGCATTTT | CASSMTGGAGQPQHF
TRBJ2-7 | NA | TRBV11-2 | NA | TGTGCCAGCAGCTTCGGGGCGGACACCTACGAGCAGTACTTC | CASSFGADTYEQYF
TRBJ2-7 | once | TRBV28 | NA | TGTGCCAGCAGCCTACAGGGCGCGGTTTACGAGCAGTACTTC | CASSLQGAVYEQYF
TRBJ2-1 | NA | TRBV10-3 | NA | TGTGCCATCAGTGAGTCTGGGTACAATGAGCAGTTCTTC | CAISESGYNEQFF
TRBJ2-1 | NA | TRBV7-8 | TRBD2 | TGTGCCAGCGGAACTAGCGGGGGGCAGTTCTTC | CASGTSGGQFF
TRBJ2-7 | NA | TRBV9 | NA | TGTGCCAGCAGCGCGGGGGTTACCGCCTCCGAGCAGTACTTC | CASSAGVTASEQYF
TRBJ1-1 | NA | TRBV28 | NA | TGTGCCAGCAGTTTTGCCGGGACACCGAGGGCTTTCTTT | CASSFAGTPRAFF
TRBJ1-5 | NA | TRBV7-9 | NA | TGTGCCAGCAGTTTTGAAGCGGGTCAGCCCCAGCATTTT | CASSFEAGQPQHF
TRBJ1-5 | once | TRBV19 | NA | TGTGCCAGTAGTACGAACCAGGGAATTGGCAATCAGCCCCAGCATTTT | CASSTNQGIGNQPQHF
TRBJ2-5 | NA | TRBV14 | NA | TGTGCCAGCAGCCAAGCAGCCGAGGGCCTTGGGGAGACCCAGTACTTC | CASSQAAEGLGETQYF
TRBJ1-2 | NA | TRBV6-5 | NA | TGTGCCAGCAGTTACTCGACAGTATCTCGATTGGGATACACCTTC | CASSYSTVSRLGYTF
TRBJ2-3 | NA | TRBV5-6 | NA | TGTGCCAGCAGCTACCGGGACGGAAGCACAGATACGCAGTATTTT | CASSYRDGSTDTQYF
TRBJ1-2 | NA | TRBV7-9 | TRBD1 | TGTGCCAGCAGCCTAGACAGGGATGCCTATGGCTACACCTTC | CASSLDRDAYGYTF
TRBJ2-7 | NA | TRBV7-3 | TRBD2 | TGTGCCAGCAGCATCAGCGGGGGAGCCTACGAGCAGTACTTC | CASSISGGAYEQYF
TRBJ1-3 | NA | TRBV30 | NA | TGTGCCTGGAGTGTACTGGGCCACTCTGGAAACACCATATATTTT | CAWSVLGHSGNTIYF
TRBJ2-7 | NA | TRBV4-2 | NA | TGTGCCAGCAGCCTTGAGACTGGGGCCTACGAGCAGTACTTC | CASSLETGAYEQYF
TRBJ2-1 | NA | TRBV29-1 | NA | TGCAGCGTTGTCCAGGTTAAATCCAATGAGCAGTTCTTC | CSVVQVKSNEQFF
TRBJ2-3 | NA | TRBV11-2 | TRBD2 | TGTGCCAGCAGCTTAGGATGGGGTAGCGGGAACACAGATACGCAGTATTTT | CASSLGWGSGNTDTQYF
TRBJ2-1 | NA | TRBV27 | NA | TGTGCCAGCACCATGACCCCTGAGCAGTTCTTC | CASTMTPEQFF
TRBJ1-6 | few | TRBV13 | NA | TGTGCCAGCAGCTTAGGGTACGGATATAATTCACCCCTCCACTTT | CASSLGYGYNSPLHF
TRBJ1-1 | NA | TRBV6-5 | NA | TGTGCCAGCAGTATTGGGAGGGGCAACACTGAAGCTTTCTTT | CASSIGRGNTEAFF
TRBJ2-1 | once | TRBV4-1 | NA | TGCGCCAGCAGCCAAGGCGGAAGCTCCTACAATGAGCAGTTCTTC | CASSQGGSSYNEQFF
TRBJ2-5 | NA | TRBV7-9 | NA | TGTGCCAGCAGCTCCCTACCGGACGGGAGAGAGACCCAGTACTTC | CASSSLPDGRETQYF
TRBJ1-4 | NA | TRBV5-4 | TRBD1 | TGTGCCAGCAGCCTTTCGGCGGGACAGCGGGAAAAACTGTTTTTT | CASSLSAGQREKLFF
TRBJ2-7 | NA | TRBV11-2 | NA | TGTGCCAGCAGCTTTGCAGGGCCCGAATACGAGCAGTACTTC | CASSFAGPEYEQYF